This T cell receptor beta chain was captured in a study of breast tumors, draining lymph nodes, adjacent tissues. Breast cancer patients provided tissue from their axillary draining lymph nodes. Study results and caveats: Tumors had less TCR diversity than lymph nodes, more than nontumor tissue.

CDR3 length equals 13 residues. CDR1 and CDR2 (germline): LNHDA, SQIVND (reference sequence). Trimming shortened V by 6 bases and J by 13 bases, and 19 bases separated the two germline ends. TCRdb re-called the multiplex PCR reads through MiXCR, storing one row per CDR3 protein. The top ten clones hold around 4.1% of a sample with approximately 170,000 distinct CDR3 sequences, about 33% of them seen once. This clonotype has at least ten counts. Its antigen is still unknown. The sequenced material came from axillary lymph node tissue. This receptor was obtained from a female donor with breast cancer. Some clones in this sample may be carry-over from other donors' samples. This chain connects TRBV19 to TRBJ2-1, with unresolved D. CDR3: CASSSSPTTQQFF. The DNA for the CDR3 is TGTGCCAGTAGCTCCTCTCCCACAACACAACAGTTCTTC.